The 9 T cell receptor beta chains listed next were all sequenced from one sample in a study of blood T cells in healthy people across ages. Alongside a J-beta primer mix, a sample-barcoded 5' primer served in a second PCR lasting 7 to 11 cycles. TCRdb fed the 5' RACE reads into MiXCR, producing one record per CDR3 protein. The sample gives around 940,000 distinct CDR3 sequences, roughly 51% of which show up once; about 22% is in the top ten. The sequenced sample was blood. These receptors were collected from an older woman in good health.

This clonotype was seen only a few times. This sequence joins TRBV7-3 and TRBJ2-1; no reliable D call. Trimming took off 2 bases at V and 0 bases at J, with 2 bases between the two ends. The CDR3 has 13 amino acids. The germline V gene encodes CDR1 SGHTA and CDR2 FQGTGA. This CDR3 is CASSLRSYNEQFF. In DNA, the CDR3 is TGTGCCAGCAGCTTACGCTCCTACAATGAGCAGTTCTTC.

The chain carries TRBV6-5 and TRBJ2-7, with 9 nucleotides matching TRBD1. Germline V gives CDR1 MNHEY, CDR2 SVGAGI. The CDR3 runs to 14 residues. With V trimmed by 6 bases and J by 10 bases, 13 bases remained unmatched. CDR3 amino acids: CASRKPGQGITQYF. CDR3 bases: TGTGCCAGCAGAAAGCCGGGACAGGGTATAACCCAGTACTTC.

The V and J genes are TRBV20-1 and TRBJ1-4; TRBD1 might be the D (5 bases). The length of the CDR3 is 13 residues. Germline V gene data show CDR1 as DFQATT and CDR2 as SNEGSKA (reference sequence). Between the trimmed V and J ends, which lost 6 bases and 9 bases, there was a span of 17 bases. CDR3 sequence reads: CSARDSWAKKLFF. DNA for the CDR3: TGCAGTGCGAGGGACTCCTGGGCGAAAAAACTGTTTTTT.

V usage is TRBV20-1 and J usage is TRBJ1-1; D remains unclear. Trimming took 5 bases from V and 4 from J, leaving 14 bases between them. This CDR3 contains 13 residues. The germline gives CDR1 DFQATT, CDR2 SNEGSKA (reference sequence). CDR3 in amino acids: CSAPQAWGTEAFF. The CDR3, as DNA: TGCAGTGCTCCTCAGGCGTGGGGCACTGAAGCTTTCTTT.

This clonotype was counted between two and nine times. This sequence joins TRBV3-1 and TRBJ2-3, with 7 nucleotides matching TRBD2. With 0 bases clipped from V and 4 bases from J, the junction kept 10 bases outside the gene matches. CDR3 size: 17 residues. Germline V gene data show CDR1 as LGHDT and CDR2 as YNNKEL (reference sequence). The CDR3 DNA follows: TGTGCCAGCAGCCAAGATGGTCCCCTAGCGGAGGCAGATACGCAGTATTTT. Translating it yields CASSQDGPLAEADTQYF.

The chain carries TRBV10-3 and TRBJ1-2; TRBD1 matches at 11 bases. CDR1 and CDR2 (germline): ENHRY, SYGVKD. The CDR3 is made up of 14 amino acids. J lost 12 bases, V lost 10 bases, and 16 bases had no gene match. The CDR3 bases are TGTGCCACTTCAGGACAGGGGGCGCCGGGCGGCCACACCTTC. This codes for CATSGQGAPGGHTF.

The chain links TRBV20-1 to TRBJ2-7, with 8 bases that match TRBD2. The CDR3 has 13 amino acids. Looked up from germline, CDR1 is DFQATT and CDR2 is SNEGSKA (reference sequence). The CDR3 is CGLGTSGSYEQYF. In DNA form, the CDR3 reads TGCGGGTTAGGGACTAGTGGATCCTACGAGCAGTACTTC.

The rearrangement joins TRBV10-1 to TRBJ2-5, with D possibly being TRBD1 or TRBD2 (5 bases each). CDR1 and CDR2 (germline): WNHNN, SYGVQD (reference sequence). CDR3 length equals 14 residues. V lost 0 bases and J 13 bases, leaving 18 bases between the germline ends. The CDR3 spells CASSESKIGGALYF. As DNA, the CDR3 is TGCGCCAGCAGTGAGTCGAAGATTGGGGGAGCCCTGTACTTC.

The rearrangement uses TRBV15 and TRBJ2-4, with D tentatively TRBD2 (5 bases). The J call is doubtful: the DNA matches TRBJ2-7 better. Germline assignment: CDR1 LNHNV and CDR2 YYDKDF (reference sequence). The CDR3 spans 15 residues. The CDR3 DNA follows: TGTGCCACCAGCAGAGATGGCACCCGGGACTACGAGCAGTACTTC. Translation gives CATSRDGTRDYEQYF.